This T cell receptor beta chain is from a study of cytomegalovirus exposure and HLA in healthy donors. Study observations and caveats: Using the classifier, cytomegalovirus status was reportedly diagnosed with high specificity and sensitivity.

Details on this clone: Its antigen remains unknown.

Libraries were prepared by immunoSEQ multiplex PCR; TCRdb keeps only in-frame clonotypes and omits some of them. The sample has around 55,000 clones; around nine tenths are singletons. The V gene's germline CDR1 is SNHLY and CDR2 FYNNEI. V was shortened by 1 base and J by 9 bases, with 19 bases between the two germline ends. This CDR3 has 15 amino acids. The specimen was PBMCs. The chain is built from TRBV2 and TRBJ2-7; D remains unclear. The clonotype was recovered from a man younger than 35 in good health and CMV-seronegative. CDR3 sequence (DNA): TGTGCCAGCAGTGAAGTGGGCGTTACGCCGTTTGTGCAGTACTTC. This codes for CASSEVGVTPFVQYF.